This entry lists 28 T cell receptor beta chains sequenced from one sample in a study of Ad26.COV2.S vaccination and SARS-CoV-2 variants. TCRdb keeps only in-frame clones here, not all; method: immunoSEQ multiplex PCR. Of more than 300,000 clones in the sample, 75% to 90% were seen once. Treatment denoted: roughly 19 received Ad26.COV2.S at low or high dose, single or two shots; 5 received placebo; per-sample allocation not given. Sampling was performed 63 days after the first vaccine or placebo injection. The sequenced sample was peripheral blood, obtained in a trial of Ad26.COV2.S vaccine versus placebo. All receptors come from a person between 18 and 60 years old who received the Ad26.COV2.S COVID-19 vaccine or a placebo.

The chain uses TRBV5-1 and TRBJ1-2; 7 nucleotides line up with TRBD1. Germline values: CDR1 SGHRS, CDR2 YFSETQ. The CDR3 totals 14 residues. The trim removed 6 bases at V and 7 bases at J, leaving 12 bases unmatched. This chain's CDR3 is CASKSGQGVPGYTF. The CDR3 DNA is TGCGCCAGCAAGTCGGGCCAGGGGGTCCCTGGCTACACCTTC.

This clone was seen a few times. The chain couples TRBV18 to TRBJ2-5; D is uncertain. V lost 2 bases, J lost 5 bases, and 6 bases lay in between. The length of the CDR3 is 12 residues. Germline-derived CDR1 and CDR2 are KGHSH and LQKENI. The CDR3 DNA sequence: TGTGCCAGCTCACCAAGAGTCGAGACCCAGTACTTC. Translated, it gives CASSPRVETQYF.

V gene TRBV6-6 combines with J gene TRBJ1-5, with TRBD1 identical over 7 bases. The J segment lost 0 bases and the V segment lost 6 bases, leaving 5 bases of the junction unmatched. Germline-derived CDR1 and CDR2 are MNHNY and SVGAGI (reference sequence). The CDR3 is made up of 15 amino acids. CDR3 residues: CASRSDRYSNQPQHF. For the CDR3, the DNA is TGTGCCAGCAGATCGGACAGGTATAGCAATCAGCCCCAGCATTTT.

The CDR3 spells CASSKREFRWKGARDQGNTIYF. For the CDR3, the DNA is TGTGCCAGCAGCAAACGAGAATTTAGGTGGAAGGGGGCGAGGGACCAAGGAAACACCATATATTTT. The chain couples TRBV21-1 to TRBJ1-3; TRBD1 reflects the table's D call only, with no check against the DNA. TRBV21-1 is termed a pseudogene. The length of the CDR3 is 22 residues.

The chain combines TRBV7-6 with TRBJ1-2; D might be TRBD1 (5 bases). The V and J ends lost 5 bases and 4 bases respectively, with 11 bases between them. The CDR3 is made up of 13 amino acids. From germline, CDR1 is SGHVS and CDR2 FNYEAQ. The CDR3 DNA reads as TGTGCCAGCAGCCTCGGGGCCGGCTATGGCTACACCTTC. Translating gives CASSLGAGYGYTF.

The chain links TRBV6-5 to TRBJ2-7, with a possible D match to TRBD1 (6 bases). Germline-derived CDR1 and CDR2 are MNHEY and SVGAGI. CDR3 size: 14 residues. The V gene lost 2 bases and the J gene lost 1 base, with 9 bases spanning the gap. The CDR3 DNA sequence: TGTGCCAGCAGTTACGTGCAGGGGTCCTACGAGCAGTACTTC. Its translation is CASSYVQGSYEQYF.

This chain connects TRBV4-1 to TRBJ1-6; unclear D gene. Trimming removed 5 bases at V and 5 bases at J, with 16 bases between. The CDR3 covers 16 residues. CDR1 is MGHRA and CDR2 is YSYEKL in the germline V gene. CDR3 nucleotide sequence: TGCGCCAGCAGCTTCGGGCCCGAAGTTGATAATTCACCCCTCCACTTT. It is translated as CASSFGPEVDNSPLHF.

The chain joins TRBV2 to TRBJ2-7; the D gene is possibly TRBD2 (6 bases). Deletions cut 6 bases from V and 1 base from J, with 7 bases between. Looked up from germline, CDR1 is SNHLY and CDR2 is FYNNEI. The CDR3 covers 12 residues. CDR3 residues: CASRRESYEQYF. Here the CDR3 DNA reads TGTGCCAGCAGACGGGAGTCCTACGAGCAGTACTTC.

CDR3 sequence: CASSQEQGRGEQYF. CDR3 DNA sequence: TGCGCCAGCAGCCAAGAACAGGGAAGGGGCGAGCAGTACTTC. The rearrangement uses TRBV4-1 and TRBJ2-7, with a weak D call TRBD1 (6 bases). The CDR3 has 14 residues. Germline V gene lookup returns CDR1 MGHRA and CDR2 YSYEKL. Trimming shortened V by 0 bases and J by 6 bases, and 12 bases separated the two germline ends.

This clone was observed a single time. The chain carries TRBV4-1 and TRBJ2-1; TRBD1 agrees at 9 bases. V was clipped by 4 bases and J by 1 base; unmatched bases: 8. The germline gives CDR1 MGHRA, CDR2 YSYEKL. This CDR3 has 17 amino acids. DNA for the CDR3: TGCGCCAGCAGCCGTTGGACCGGGACAGGGTCCTACAATGAGCAGTTCTTC. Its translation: CASSRWTGTGSYNEQFF.

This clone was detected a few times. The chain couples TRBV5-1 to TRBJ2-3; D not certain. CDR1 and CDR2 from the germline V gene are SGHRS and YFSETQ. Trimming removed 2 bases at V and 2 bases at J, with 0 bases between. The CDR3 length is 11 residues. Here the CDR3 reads CASSFTDTQYF. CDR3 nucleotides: TGCGCCAGCAGCTTCACAGATACGCAGTATTTT.

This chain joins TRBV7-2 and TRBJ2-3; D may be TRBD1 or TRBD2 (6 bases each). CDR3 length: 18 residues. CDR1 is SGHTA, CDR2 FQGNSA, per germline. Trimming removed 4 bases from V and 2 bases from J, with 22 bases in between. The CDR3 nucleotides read TGTGCCAGCAGCTCAGTGGTGGGGGGCTCAATTTTCACAGATACGCAGTATTTT. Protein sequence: CASSSVVGGSIFTDTQYF.

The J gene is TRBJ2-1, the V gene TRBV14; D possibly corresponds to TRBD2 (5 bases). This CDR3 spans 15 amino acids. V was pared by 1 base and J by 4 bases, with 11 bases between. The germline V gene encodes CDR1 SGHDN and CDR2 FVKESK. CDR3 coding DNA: TGTGCCAGCAGCCAAGTCGGGCGGGTTTACAATGAGCAGTTCTTC. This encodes CASSQVGRVYNEQFF.

CDR3 coding DNA: TGCGCCAGCAGCCAAGATTACCAAAGCTCCTACAATGAGCAGTTCTTC. This gives the protein CASSQDYQSSYNEQFF. V gene TRBV4-3 combines with J gene TRBJ2-1; D not certain. CDR1 is LGHNA and CDR2 is YSLEER in the germline V gene. Trimming pared 0 bases from V and 0 bases from J, leaving 9 bases between. This CDR3 is built from 16 residues.

The DNA of the CDR3 is TGCAGTGCTAGCGAAGGGGGGAAGCAGTATTTT. Its protein product is CSASEGGKQYF. The J gene is TRBJ2-3, the V gene TRBV20-1; D is possibly TRBD1 or TRBD2 (6 bases each). The length of the CDR3 is 11 residues. Trimming stripped 3 bases from V and 11 bases from J, with 12 bases between. Germline V gene data show CDR1 as DFQATT and CDR2 as SNEGSKA (reference sequence).

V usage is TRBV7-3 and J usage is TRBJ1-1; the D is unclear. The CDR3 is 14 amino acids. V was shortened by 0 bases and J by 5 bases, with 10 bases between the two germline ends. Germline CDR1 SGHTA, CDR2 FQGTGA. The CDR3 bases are TGTGCCAGCAGCTTAACAGGTTGGAGGACTGAAGCTTTCTTT. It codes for CASSLTGWRTEAFF.

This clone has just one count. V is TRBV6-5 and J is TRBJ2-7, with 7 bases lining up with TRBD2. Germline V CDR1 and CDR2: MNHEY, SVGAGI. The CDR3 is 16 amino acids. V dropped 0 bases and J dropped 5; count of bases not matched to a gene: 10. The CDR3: CASSYSKWVAGHEQYF. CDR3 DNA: TGTGCCAGCAGTTACTCCAAGTGGGTAGCGGGCCACGAGCAGTACTTC.

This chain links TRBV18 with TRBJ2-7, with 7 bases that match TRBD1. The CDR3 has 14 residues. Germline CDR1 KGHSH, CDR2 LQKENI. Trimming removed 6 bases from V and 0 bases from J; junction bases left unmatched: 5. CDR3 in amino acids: CASSRDRTSYEQYF. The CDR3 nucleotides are TGTGCCAGCTCTAGGGACAGAACCTCCTACGAGCAGTACTTC.

The CDR3 DNA reads TGTGCCAGCAGCTTAGCCGGACAGGGGTACACTGAAGCTTTCTTT. This translates into CASSLAGQGYTEAFF. The rearrangement links TRBV7-8 to TRBJ1-1, with 9 nucleotides matching TRBD1. Germline loops: CDR1 SGHVS, CDR2 FQNEAQ. The CDR3 runs to 15 residues. J gave up 3 bases and V 0 bases, and 2 bases lay outside the gene matches.

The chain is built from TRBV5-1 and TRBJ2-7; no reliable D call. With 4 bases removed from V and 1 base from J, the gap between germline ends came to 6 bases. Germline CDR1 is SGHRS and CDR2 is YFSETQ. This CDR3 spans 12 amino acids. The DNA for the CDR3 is TGCGCCAGCAGCCCGGGTTCCTACGAGCAGTACTTC. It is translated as CASSPGSYEQYF.

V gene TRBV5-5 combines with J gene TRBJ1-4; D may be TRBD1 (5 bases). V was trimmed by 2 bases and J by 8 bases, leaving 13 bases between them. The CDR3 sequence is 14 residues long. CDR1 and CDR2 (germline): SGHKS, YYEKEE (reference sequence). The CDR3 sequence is CASSFGQGGEKLFF. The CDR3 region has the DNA TGTGCCAGCAGCTTCGGTCAGGGTGGCGAAAAACTGTTTTTT.

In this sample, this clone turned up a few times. The DNA of the CDR3 is TGCGCCAGCAGCTTGGATGGTGGGAACACTGAAGCTTTCTTT. Translated, it gives CASSLDGGNTEAFF. V is TRBV5-1 and J is TRBJ1-1; no definite D call. The CDR3 length is 14 residues. V lost 0 bases and J lost 1, with 7 bases in between. The germline CDR1 and CDR2 sequences are SGHRS and YFSETQ.

In nucleotides, the CDR3 is TGCGCCAGCAGCCAAGGCCCACCGGGACTAGCGGGGTCGGATGAGCAGTTCTTC. Protein: CASSQGPPGLAGSDEQFF. The chain employs TRBV4-3 and TRBJ2-1; 13 bases are shared with TRBD2. Losses at the gene ends were 1 base for V and 8 bases for J; bases not matched to a gene: 11. From germline, CDR1 is LGHNA and CDR2 YSLEER. The CDR3 has 18 amino acids.

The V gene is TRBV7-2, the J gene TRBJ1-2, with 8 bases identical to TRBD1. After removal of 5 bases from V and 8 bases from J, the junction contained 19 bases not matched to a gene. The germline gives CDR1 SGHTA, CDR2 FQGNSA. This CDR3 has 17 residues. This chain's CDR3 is CASSPSPLRQGARGYTF. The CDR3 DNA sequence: TGTGCCAGCAGCCCCTCCCCCCTGAGGCAGGGGGCTAGAGGCTACACCTTC.

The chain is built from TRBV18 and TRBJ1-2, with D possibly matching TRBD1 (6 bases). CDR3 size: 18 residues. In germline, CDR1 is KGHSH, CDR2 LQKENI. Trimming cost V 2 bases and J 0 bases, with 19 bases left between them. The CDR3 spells CASSPMRDPRTANYGYTF. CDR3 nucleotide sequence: TGTGCCAGCTCACCAATGAGGGATCCGAGGACAGCTAACTATGGCTACACCTTC.

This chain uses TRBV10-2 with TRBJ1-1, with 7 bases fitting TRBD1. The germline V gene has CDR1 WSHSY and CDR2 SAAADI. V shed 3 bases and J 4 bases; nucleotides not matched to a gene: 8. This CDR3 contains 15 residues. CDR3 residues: CASSEGRGAITEAFF. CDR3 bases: TGCGCCAGCAGTGAAGGCAGGGGGGCGATCACTGAAGCTTTCTTT.

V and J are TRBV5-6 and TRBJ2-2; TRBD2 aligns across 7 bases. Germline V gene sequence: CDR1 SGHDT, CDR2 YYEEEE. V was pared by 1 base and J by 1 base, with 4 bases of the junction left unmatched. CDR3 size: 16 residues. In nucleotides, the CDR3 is TGTGCCAGCAGCTTGTATCGCGGGAGGAACACCGGGGAGCTGTTTTTT. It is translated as CASSLYRGRNTGELFF.

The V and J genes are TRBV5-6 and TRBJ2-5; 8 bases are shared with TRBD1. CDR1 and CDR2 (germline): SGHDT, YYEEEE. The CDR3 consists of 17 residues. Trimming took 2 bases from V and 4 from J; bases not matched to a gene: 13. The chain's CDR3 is CASSFVGTGRLGETQYF. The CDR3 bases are TGTGCCAGCAGCTTCGTGGGGACAGGACGGTTAGGAGAGACCCAGTACTTC.